This TCR beta chain was observed in a study of T cell responses to AZD1222 COVID-19 vaccine (dated by TCRdb to about 2021). About the full investigation: AZD1222 recipients whose second dose came at about 4 weeks and those whose second dose came at about 12 weeks were combined into one group, since spike-specific TCR depth and breadth did not differ between the two schedules. A total of 233 trial participants underwent TCR sequencing, of whom around 210 had received two doses of AZD1222 and around 25 had received two doses of the MenACWY control vaccine. Trial participants were enrolled by age into 18-55, 56-69 and 70-plus year subgroups, with 148, 28 and 57 TCR-sequenced participants respectively. Broad study findings and their caveats: Participants were mostly white British and included more females than males, and it was suggested by the authors that clonal diversity may have been underestimated. The whole spike protein was spanned by vaccine-associated CD4 TCRs, and dominant responses were seen in regions 160-218 and 743-854. Epitopes outside the regions mutated in the B.1.351 and B.1.1.7 variants were reportedly recognized by nearly half of the unique spike-specific TCRs. After two AZD1222 doses, spike-specific TCR breadth and depth were significantly higher than at day 0 and than in MenACWY recipients. Because no samples from the day 14 peak response were available, repertoires could be characterized only after the peak T cell response. Only a handful of AZD1222 recipients were SARS-CoV-2 seropositive at baseline, limiting conclusions about previously exposed vaccinees. In the small 56-69-year group, the increase in depth fell short of significance, most likely because of low power.

CDR1 and CDR2, looked up from the germline V gene (reference sequence), are LNHDA and SQIVND. V is clipped by 4 bases and J by 8 bases, and the sequence between their germline boundaries is 10 bases long. There are 12 amino acids in the CDR3, from cysteine to phenylalanine inclusive. Only the CDR3 region is kept as DNA, spanning 36 bases read in frame from base 1. A remark on this clone: Its antigen is still unknown. No base-level quality is on record; no much larger clone is a single base apart.

The CDR3 regions of human TCRbeta chains were analyzed by immunosequencing. In the paper's pipeline: Repertoire TCRs were checked for matches against a reference library of SARS-CoV-2-specific TCRs that had been generated using the MIRA antigen-specificity platform. Breadth meant the fraction of unique TCRs that were SARS-CoV-2-associated, whereas depth meant the fraction of total T cells that were SARS-CoV-2-associated. Using the MIRA data, each spike-specific TCR was mapped to the spike region that the TCR reacts to and placed in a CD4 or CD8 class. Log10-transformed breadth and depth values were compared by one-way ANOVA with Sidak's multiple comparisons tests. TCRdb limited this immuneACCESS table to in-frame rearrangements with V and J called. A share of clones is missing; checked studies link under half to unresolved V genes, and the rest is unexplained. For V, J and clone size, that table is used; D and trimming come from the DNA. Here the sample has some 120,000 clones; roughly 90% occur a single time. In total, the top ten clones hold more than 4% of the sample.

The time point tag for this specimen amounts to: baseline before first vaccination. The vaccinee samples were drawn from two UK trials, COV001 and COV002, one of which was a single-blind randomized controlled phase 2/3 trial testing AZD1222 (ChAdOx1 nCoV-19) in healthy adults. For TCRbeta chain sequencing, PBMC samples were collected from trial participants at day 0 and at day 28 after the second dose. The rearrangement joined TRBV19 to TRBJ2-3, with the D call perhaps TRBD1 or TRBD2, each one matching 6 bases. The sequence derives from an adult in good health. Specimen: peripheral blood, collected on day 0 of AZD1222 vaccination. CDR3 region: CASSNEGGTQYF. The nucleotide sequence is given as TGTGCCAGTAGTAACGAGGGGGGTACGCAGTATTTT.